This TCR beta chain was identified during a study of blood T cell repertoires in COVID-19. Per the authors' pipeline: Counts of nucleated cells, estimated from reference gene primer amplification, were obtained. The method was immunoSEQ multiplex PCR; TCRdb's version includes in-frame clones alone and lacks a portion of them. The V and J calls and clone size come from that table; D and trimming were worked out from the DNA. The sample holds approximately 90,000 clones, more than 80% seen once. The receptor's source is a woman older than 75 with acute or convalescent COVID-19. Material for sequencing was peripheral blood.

This chain's CDR3 is CASSQSGQKRSTDTQYF. CDR3 nucleotide sequence: TGCGCCAGCAGCCAATCGGGACAGAAGAGAAGCACAGATACGCAGTATTTT. The V and J genes are TRBV4-1 and TRBJ2-3, with TRBD1 matching 7 bases. CDR1 is MGHRA, CDR2 YSYEKL, per germline. This CDR3 spans 17 amino acids. J gave up 0 bases and V 2 bases, and 8 bases lay outside the gene matches.